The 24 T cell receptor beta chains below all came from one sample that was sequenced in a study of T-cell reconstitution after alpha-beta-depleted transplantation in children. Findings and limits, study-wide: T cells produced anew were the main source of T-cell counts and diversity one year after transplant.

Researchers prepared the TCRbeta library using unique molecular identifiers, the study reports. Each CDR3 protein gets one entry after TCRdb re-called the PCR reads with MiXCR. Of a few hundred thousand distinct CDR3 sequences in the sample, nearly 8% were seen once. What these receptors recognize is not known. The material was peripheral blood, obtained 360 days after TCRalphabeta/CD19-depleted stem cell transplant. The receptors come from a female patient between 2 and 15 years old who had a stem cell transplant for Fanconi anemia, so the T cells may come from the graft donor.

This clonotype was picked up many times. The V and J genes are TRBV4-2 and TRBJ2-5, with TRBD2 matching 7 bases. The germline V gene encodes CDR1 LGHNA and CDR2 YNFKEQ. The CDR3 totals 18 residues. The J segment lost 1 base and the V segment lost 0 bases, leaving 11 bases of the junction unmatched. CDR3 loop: CASSQDLREDWSQETQYF. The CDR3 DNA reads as TGTGCCAGCAGCCAAGATCTACGGGAGGATTGGAGCCAAGAGACCCAGTACTTC.

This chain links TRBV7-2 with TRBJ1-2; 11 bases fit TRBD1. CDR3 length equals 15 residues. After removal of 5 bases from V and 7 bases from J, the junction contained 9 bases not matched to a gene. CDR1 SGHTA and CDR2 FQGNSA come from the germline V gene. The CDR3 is CASSRGRDRGFGYTF. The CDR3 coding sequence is TGTGCCAGCAGCCGGGGCCGGGACAGGGGGTTTGGCTACACCTTC.

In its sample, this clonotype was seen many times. CDR3 nucleotides: TGCGCCAGCAGCTTGGGGCTAGCGACAGATACGCAGTATTTT. This gives the protein CASSLGLATDTQYF. The gene calls are TRBV5-1 and TRBJ2-3; D is possibly TRBD2 (6 bases). Germline CDR1 reads SGHRS; CDR2 reads YFSETQ. With 0 bases removed from V and 3 bases from J, the gap between germline ends came to 8 bases. This CDR3 has 14 residues.

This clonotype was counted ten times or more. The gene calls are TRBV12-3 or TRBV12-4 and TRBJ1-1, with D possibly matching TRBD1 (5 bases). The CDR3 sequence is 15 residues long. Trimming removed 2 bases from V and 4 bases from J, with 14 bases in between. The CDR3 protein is CASSLIEGPGTEAFF. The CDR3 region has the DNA TGTGCCAGCAGTTTAATCGAGGGACCTGGCACTGAAGCTTTCTTT.

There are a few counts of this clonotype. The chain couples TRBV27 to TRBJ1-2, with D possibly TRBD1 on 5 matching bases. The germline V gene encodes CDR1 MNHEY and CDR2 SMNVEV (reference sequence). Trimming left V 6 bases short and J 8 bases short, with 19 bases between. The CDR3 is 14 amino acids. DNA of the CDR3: TGTGCCAGCAGGTTGTTGTCAGGGCGAGAAGGCTACACCTTC. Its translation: CASRLLSGREGYTF.

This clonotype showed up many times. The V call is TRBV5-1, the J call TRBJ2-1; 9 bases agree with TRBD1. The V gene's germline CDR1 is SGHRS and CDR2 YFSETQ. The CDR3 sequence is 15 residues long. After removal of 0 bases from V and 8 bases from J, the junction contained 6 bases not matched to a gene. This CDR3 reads CASSLEGQGIDEQFF. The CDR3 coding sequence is TGCGCCAGCAGCTTGGAGGGACAGGGAATCGATGAGCAGTTCTTC.

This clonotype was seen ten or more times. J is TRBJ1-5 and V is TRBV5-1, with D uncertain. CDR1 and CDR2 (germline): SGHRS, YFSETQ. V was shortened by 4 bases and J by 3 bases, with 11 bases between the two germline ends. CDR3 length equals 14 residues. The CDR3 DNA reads TGCGCCAGCAGCGAAGGACCGTACAATCAGCCCCAGCATTTT. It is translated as CASSEGPYNQPQHF.

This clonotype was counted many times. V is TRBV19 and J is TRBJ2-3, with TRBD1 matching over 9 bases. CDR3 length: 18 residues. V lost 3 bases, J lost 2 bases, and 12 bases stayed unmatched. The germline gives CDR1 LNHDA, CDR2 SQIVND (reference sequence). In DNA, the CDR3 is TGTGCCAGTAGTATTAAGGGAGGACAGGGGTCCTTCACAGATACGCAGTATTTT. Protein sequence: CASSIKGGQGSFTDTQYF.

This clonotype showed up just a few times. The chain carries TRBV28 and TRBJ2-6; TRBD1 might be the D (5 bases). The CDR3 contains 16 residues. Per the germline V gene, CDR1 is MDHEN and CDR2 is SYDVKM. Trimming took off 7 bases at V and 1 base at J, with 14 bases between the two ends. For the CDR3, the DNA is TGTGCCAGCACCAATTCTCCAGGGTCTGGGGCCAACGTCCTGACTTTC. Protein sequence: CASTNSPGSGANVLTF.

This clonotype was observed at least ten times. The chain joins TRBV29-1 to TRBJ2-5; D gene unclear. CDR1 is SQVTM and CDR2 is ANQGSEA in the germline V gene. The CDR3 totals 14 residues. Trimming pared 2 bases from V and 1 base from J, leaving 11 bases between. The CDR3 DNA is TGCAGCGTTGAATCGGTTCTGGGCCAAGAGACCCAGTACTTC. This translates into CSVESVLGQETQYF.

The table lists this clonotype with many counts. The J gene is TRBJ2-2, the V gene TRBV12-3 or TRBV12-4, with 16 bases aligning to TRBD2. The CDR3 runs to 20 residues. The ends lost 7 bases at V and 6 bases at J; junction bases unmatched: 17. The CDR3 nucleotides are TGTGCCAGCAATCTCTTACCGGGACTAGCGGGGGGGCGCGGAGCCGGGGAGCTGTTTTTT. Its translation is CASNLLPGLAGGRGAGELFF.

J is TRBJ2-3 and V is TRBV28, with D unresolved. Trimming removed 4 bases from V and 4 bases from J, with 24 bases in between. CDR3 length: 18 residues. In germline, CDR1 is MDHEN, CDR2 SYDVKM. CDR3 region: CASSSIRSGPELADTQYF. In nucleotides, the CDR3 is TGTGCCAGCAGTTCTATACGTTCCGGGCCAGAGTTGGCAGATACGCAGTATTTT.

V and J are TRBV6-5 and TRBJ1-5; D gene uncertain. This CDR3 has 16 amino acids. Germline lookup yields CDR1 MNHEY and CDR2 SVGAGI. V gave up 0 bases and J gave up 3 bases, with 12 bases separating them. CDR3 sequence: CASSYSGGVFNQPQHF. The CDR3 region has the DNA TGTGCCAGCAGTTACTCGGGCGGGGTCTTCAATCAGCCCCAGCATTTT.

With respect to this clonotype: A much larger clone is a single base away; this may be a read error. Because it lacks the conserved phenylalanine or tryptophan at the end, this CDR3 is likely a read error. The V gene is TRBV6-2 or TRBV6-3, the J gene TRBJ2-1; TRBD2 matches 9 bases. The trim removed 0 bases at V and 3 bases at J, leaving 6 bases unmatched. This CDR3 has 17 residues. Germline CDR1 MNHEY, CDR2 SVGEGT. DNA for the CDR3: TGTGCCAGCAGTTACTCTTTAGCGGGAGAGGGCTACAATGAGCAGTTCTAC. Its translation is CASSYSLAGEGYNEQFY.

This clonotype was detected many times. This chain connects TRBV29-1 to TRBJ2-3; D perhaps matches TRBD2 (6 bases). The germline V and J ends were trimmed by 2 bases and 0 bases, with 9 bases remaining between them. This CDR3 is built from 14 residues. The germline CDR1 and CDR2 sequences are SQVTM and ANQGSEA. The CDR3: CSVEKAGSTDTQYF. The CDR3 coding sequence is TGCAGCGTTGAAAAAGCGGGTAGCACAGATACGCAGTATTTT.

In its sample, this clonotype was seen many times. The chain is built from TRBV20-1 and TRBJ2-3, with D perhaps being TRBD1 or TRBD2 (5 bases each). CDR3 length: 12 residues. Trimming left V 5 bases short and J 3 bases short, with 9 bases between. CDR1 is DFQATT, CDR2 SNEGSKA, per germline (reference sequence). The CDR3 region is CSAGGRTDTQYF. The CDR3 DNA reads TGCAGTGCTGGGGGTAGGACAGATACGCAGTATTTT.

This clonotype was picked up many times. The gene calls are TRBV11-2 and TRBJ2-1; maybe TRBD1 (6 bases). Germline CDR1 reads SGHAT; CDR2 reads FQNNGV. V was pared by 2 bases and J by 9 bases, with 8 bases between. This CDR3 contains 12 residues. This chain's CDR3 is CASSLLGGEQFF. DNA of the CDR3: TGTGCCAGCAGCTTATTAGGGGGTGAGCAGTTCTTC.

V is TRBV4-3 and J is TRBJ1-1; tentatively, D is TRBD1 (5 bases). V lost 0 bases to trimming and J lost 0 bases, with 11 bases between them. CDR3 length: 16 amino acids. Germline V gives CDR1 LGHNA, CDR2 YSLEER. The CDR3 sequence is CASSQDQAGMNTEAFF. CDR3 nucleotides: TGCGCCAGCAGCCAAGATCAAGCAGGGATGAACACTGAAGCTTTCTTT.

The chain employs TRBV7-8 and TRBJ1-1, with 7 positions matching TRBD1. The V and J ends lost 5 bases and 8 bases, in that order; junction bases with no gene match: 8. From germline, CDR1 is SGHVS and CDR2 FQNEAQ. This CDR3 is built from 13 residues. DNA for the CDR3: TGTGCCAGCAGCCCGCGACAGGGCCCGGAAGCTTTCTTT. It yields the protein CASSPRQGPEAFF.

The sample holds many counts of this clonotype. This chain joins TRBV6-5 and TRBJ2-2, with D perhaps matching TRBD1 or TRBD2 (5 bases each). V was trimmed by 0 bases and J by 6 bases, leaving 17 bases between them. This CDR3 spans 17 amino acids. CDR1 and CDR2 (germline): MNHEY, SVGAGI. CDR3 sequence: CASSYSIFGAGAGELFF. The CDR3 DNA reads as TGTGCCAGCAGTTACTCGATATTCGGGGCGGGTGCCGGGGAGCTGTTTTTT.

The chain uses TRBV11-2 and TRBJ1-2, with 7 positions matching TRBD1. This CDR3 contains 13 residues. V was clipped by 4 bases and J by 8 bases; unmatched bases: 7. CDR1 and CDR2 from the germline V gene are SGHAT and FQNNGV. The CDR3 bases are TGTGCCAGCAGCTCCCCGACAGGGTTGGGCTACACCTTC. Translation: CASSSPTGLGYTF.

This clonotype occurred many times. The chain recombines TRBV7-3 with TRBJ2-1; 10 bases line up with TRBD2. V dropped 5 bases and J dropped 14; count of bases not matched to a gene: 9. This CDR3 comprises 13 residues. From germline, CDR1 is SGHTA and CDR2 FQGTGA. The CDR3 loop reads CASSPQREGPEFF. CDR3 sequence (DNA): TGTGCCAGCAGCCCCCAGCGGGAGGGCCCTGAGTTCTTC.

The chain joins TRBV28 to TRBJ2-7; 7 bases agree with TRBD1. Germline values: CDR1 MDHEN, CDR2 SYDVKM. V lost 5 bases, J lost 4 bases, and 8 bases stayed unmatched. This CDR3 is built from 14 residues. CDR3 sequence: CASSPRQGPYEQYV. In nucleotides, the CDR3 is TGTGCCAGCAGTCCTAGACAGGGCCCTTACGAGCAGTACGTC.

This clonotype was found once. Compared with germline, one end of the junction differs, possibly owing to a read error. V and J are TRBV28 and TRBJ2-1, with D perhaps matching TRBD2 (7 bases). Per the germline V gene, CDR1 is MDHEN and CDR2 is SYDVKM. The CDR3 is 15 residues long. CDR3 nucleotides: TGTGCCAGCAGTTTAAGGGGGGGCTCCTACAATGAGCAGATCTTC. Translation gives CASSLRGGSYNEQIF.